The rows below give T cell receptor beta chains drawn from one sample of a study of early T cells in non-severe SARS-CoV-2 infection. TCRdb redid the calling of the 5' RACE reads with MiXCR, one entry per CDR3 protein. Of about 26,000 distinct CDR3 sequences listed, 3.5% to 4.5% are singletons. The material sequenced was whole blood. These receptors all stem from an adult who was a healthcare worker with PCR-confirmed SARS-CoV-2 infection or an uninfected control (not recorded which). Each CDR3 is given with its conserved first and last residue. A D gene is named only where the DNA matches it firmly. Clone size is not always given. Where it is, it says once, few, many or a class for expanded clones.

TGTGCCAGCAGTTTATGGCCCGGGACTAGCGGGACCCACTACGAGCAGTACTTC | CASSLWPGTSGTHYEQYF | TRBJ2-7 | TRBD2 | TRBV28 | many
TGTGCCAGCACCCCAAACGGACTAGTTCTACGTGTGGGCCAAGAGACCCAGTACTTC | CASTPNGLVLRVGQETQYF | TRBJ2-5 | TRBD2 | TRBV6-6 | many
TGTGCCAGCACCCCGGAATTAGCGGAGACCCAGTACTTC | CASTPELAETQYF | TRBJ2-5 | . | TRBV9 | .
TGTGCCAGCAGCTCGCTAGTGCGGGGACAGGCGCGGGGCTACACCTTC | CASSSLVRGQARGYTF | TRBJ1-2 | TRBD1 | TRBV7-6 | many
TGTGCCAGCAGCCAGGGAAACAGGGGGTATGAAGCTTTCTTT | CASSQGNRGYEAFF | TRBJ1-1 | TRBD1 | TRBV14 | few
TGCAGTGCTAGAGATCGACTAGCGGCAAGCTACGAGCAGTACTTC | CSARDRLAASYEQYF | TRBJ2-7 | TRBD2 | TRBV20-1 | few
TGTGCCAGCAGCCCCGGTCCTAGCGGGAGGTACTCCAGCACAGATACGCAGTATTTT | CASSPGPSGRYSSTDTQYF | TRBJ2-3 | TRBD2 | TRBV6-2/TRBV6-3 | many
TGTGCCAGCAGTACCCACACCCAGCAGTACTTC | CASSTHTQQYF | TRBJ2-7 | . | TRBV12-3/TRBV12-4 | few
TGTGCCAGCAGCTTAGTGCGGACTAGCGGGAGGGCCCCCGAAGGCAATGAGCAGTTCTTC | CASSLVRTSGRAPEGNEQFF | TRBJ2-1 | TRBD2 | TRBV7-9 | few
TGTGCCAGCATGGCCGATGGGGGGACTGAAGCTTTCTTT | CASMADGGTEAFF | TRBJ1-1 | . | TRBV12-3/TRBV12-4 | many
TGCACCAGCAGGTGGGACAGAGACTACGAGCAGTACTTC | CTSRWDRDYEQYF | TRBJ2-7 | . | TRBV1 | many
TGTGCCAGCAGTTTTCTACCAGGGACGAACACTGAAGCTTTCTTT | CASSFLPGTNTEAFF | TRBJ1-1 | . | TRBV28 | many
TGTGCCAGCAGTTTATGGACTAGCGGGAGTGCAGATACGCAGTATTTT | CASSLWTSGSADTQYF | TRBJ2-3 | TRBD2 | TRBV27 | many
TGTGCCAGCAGCCAAGATCGGGGGGGATTTTCCTACGAGCAGTACTTC | CASSQDRGGFSYEQYF | TRBJ2-7 | TRBD2 | TRBV14 | many
TGTGCCAGCAGCTGGGGGATAACCCCGGGCCAAGACACCCAGTACTTC | CASSWGITPGQDTQYF | TRBJ2-5 | . | TRBV7-2 | .
TGCAGTGCTAGAGAGGGTAGCGGGCTCCCCTACGAGCAGTACTTC | CSAREGSGLPYEQYF | TRBJ2-7 | TRBD2 | TRBV20-1 | .
TGTGCCAGCAGCCCGACAGGGGGCGGGTGGAAGACCCAGTACTTC | CASSPTGGGWKTQYF | TRBJ2-5 | TRBD1 | TRBV28 | .
TGTGCCAGCATGACTGAGGCAAACACCGGGGAGCTGTTTTTT | CASMTEANTGELFF | TRBJ2-2 | . | TRBV2 | many
TGCGCCAGCAGCTGGACTAGCGGCCTATACAATGAGCAGTTCTTC | CASSWTSGLYNEQFF | TRBJ2-1 | TRBD2 | TRBV5-1 | many
TGCGCCAGCAGCCAAGTAAGGGGCGGCAGGGGAGATCAGCCCCAGCATTTT | CASSQVRGGRGDQPQHF | TRBJ1-5 | . | TRBV4-1 | many
TGTGCCAGCAGCCGCCGCCGCACAGATACGCAGTATTTT | CASSRRRTDTQYF | TRBJ2-3 | . | TRBV3-1 | medium-sized
TGTGCCAGCAGCGAGGGGGACACCCCTAACTATGGCTACACCTTC | CASSEGDTPNYGYTF | TRBJ1-2 | . | TRBV9 | .
TGTGCCAGCAGCGTAGACCAGGGGGCAGCTAATGAAAAACTGTTTTTT | CASSVDQGAANEKLFF | TRBJ1-4 | TRBD1 | TRBV9 | many
TGTGCCAGTAGGGCCGACGCGGAGGGGGCCCAGTACTTC | CASRADAEGAQYF | TRBJ2-5 | . | TRBV19 | many
TGTGCCAGCAGCCCGGGTTTTTCCAAAAACATTCAGTACTTC | CASSPGFSKNIQYF | TRBJ2-4 | . | TRBV12-3/TRBV12-4 | .
TGTGCCAGCAGTTTGTCCCAGATTGGAAACACCATATATTTT | CASSLSQIGNTIYF | TRBJ1-3 | . | TRBV6-6 | few
TGTGCCAGCAGCCCCAGGGGACGCAATCAGCCCCAGCATTTT | CASSPRGRNQPQHF | TRBJ1-5 | . | TRBV12-3/TRBV12-4 | many
TGCAGCGTTGAGTCTACGGGGGCTCAAGCTTTCTTT | CSVESTGAQAFF | TRBJ1-1 | . | TRBV29-1 | many
TGCAGCGTGGCCGACGGGTTTAAGCGCAGGGGGATAACCAAAAACATTCAGTACTTC | CSVADGFKRRGITKNIQYF | TRBJ2-4 | TRBD1 | TRBV29-1 | many
TGTGCCACCACAGGACAGGCTAATTCACCCCTCCACTTT | CATTGQANSPLHF | TRBJ1-6 | TRBD1 | TRBV6-5 | many
TGCGCCAGCAGCCCAATTGGACAGGCATTGAACTACGAGCAGTACTTC | CASSPIGQALNYEQYF | TRBJ2-7 | TRBD1 | TRBV5-1 | many
TGTGCCAGCACCCAAGGAGCTGAAGCTTTCTTT | CASTQGAEAFF | TRBJ1-1 | . | TRBV5-5 | medium-sized
TGTGCCAGTAGTATAAAGTTGGGCTACAATGAGCAGTTCTTC | CASSIKLGYNEQFF | TRBJ2-1 | . | TRBV19 | many
TGTGCCAGCAGTTTAGGGACTGCCTACAATGAGCAGTTCTTC | CASSLGTAYNEQFF | TRBJ2-1 | . | TRBV12-3/TRBV12-4 | .
TGTGCCAGCAGCTTAGGTTCCTCTGAGACCCAGTACTTC | CASSLGSSETQYF | TRBJ2-5 | . | TRBV11-2 | many
TGTGCCAGCAGTTACGGTGGCGGGAGAGTCTACGAGCAGTACTTC | CASSYGGGRVYEQYF | TRBJ2-7 | TRBD2 | TRBV6-5 | few
TGTGCCAGCAGTTTAGGGACAGGGGGCCAAGAGACCCAGTACTTC | CASSLGTGGQETQYF | TRBJ2-5 | TRBD1 | TRBV28 | many
TGTGCCAGCAAGTTTGACTATCAAGAGACCCAGTACTTC | CASKFDYQETQYF | TRBJ2-5 | . | TRBV6-1 | .
TGCGCCAGCAGGGGACATAATGAAAAACTGTTTTTT | CASRGHNEKLFF | TRBJ1-4 | . | TRBV10-2 | few
TGTGCCAGCAGTTTAAATCTGGGTAACACTGAAGCTTTCTTT | CASSLNLGNTEAFF | TRBJ1-1 | . | TRBV27 | many
TGCAGCACCACGACCCCTTGGGACGAGCAGTACTTC | CSTTTPWDEQYF | TRBJ2-7 | . | TRBV29-1 | many
TGTGCCAGCAGCTTTGGGACGACCACAGATACGCAGTATTTT | CASSFGTTTDTQYF | TRBJ2-3 | . | TRBV5-5 | many
TGTGCCACCAGCAGAGAGGGATCCCCCTACAATGAGCAGTTCTTC | CATSREGSPYNEQFF | TRBJ2-1 | . | TRBV15 | many
TGTGCCAGCAGGCGGGGACAGGGCGCCGGGGAGCTGTTTTTT | CASRRGQGAGELFF | TRBJ2-2 | TRBD1 | TRBV6-5 | many
TGTGCCAGCAAAGGGCCAGGGGGCCTCAATGGCTACACCTTC | CASKGPGGLNGYTF | TRBJ1-2 | TRBD1 | TRBV6-5 | medium-sized
TGTGCCAGCAGCTTAAAGGGTTCTGTCCCCTACAATGAGCAGTTCTTC | CASSLKGSVPYNEQFF | TRBJ2-1 | . | TRBV7-2 | few
TGTGCCAGCAGCTTTCTCTCGCAGGGGCTAGAGACCCAGTACTTC | CASSFLSQGLETQYF | TRBJ2-5 | . | TRBV7-9 | many
TGTGCCAGCAGCTTAGACAGGGGTGAGACCCAGTACTTC | CASSLDRGETQYF | TRBJ2-5 | TRBD1 | TRBV7-6 | few
TGTGCCAGCAGCTTGACCCCCGGGTCTAGCGGAGACAATGAGCAGTTCTTC | CASSLTPGSSGDNEQFF | TRBJ2-1 | TRBD2 | TRBV7-9 | many
TGTGCCAGCAGACCAGACTCCTGGGGCGAGCAGTACTTC | CASRPDSWGEQYF | TRBJ2-7 | . | TRBV7-9 | many
TGTGCCAGCAGCCCCGCCCAAGAGACCCAGTACTTC | CASSPAQETQYF | TRBJ2-5 | . | TRBV11-2 | many
TGTGCCAGCAGTGACGGGACTAGCGCCAATGAGCAGTTCTTC | CASSDGTSANEQFF | TRBJ2-1 | TRBD2 | TRBV6-4 | many
TGTGCCACCAAGCAGGGGGGTCAAGAGACCCAGTACTTC | CATKQGGQETQYF | TRBJ2-5 | . | TRBV6-5 | many
TGCGCCAGCAGCTTGGCCTCGAATCCTAATGGCGGGGAGCTGTTTTTT | CASSLASNPNGGELFF | TRBJ2-2 | . | TRBV5-1 | many
TGTGCCAGCAGAAAGGGGCAGAACTCTGGGGCCAACGTCCTGACTTTC | CASRKGQNSGANVLTF | TRBJ2-6 | . | TRBV11-2 | medium-sized